This is a list of T cell receptor beta chains from one sample in a study of T-cell memory formation after mild COVID-19. TCRdb ran MiXCR on the 5' RACE reads and lists one entry per CDR3 protein. This table has roughly 350,000 distinct CDR3 sequences, roughly an eighth appearing once. Material: PBMCs or a T cell subset sorted from them (not recorded which). The receptors come from a man between 18 and 35 years old who had mild COVID-19 (a few samples of this study predate the infection). Cell type and time point are not known. CDR3s include the opening cysteine and the closing phenylalanine or tryptophan. The order of the fields is J gene, V gene, clone size, CDR3 protein. Clone size is stated in some rows and not others, as once, few, many or a class when expanded.

j_call: TRBJ1-3; v_call: TRBV5-1; clone_size: NA; cdr3_aa: CASSLAPFSGNTIYF
j_call: TRBJ2-1; v_call: TRBV5-1; clone_size: NA; cdr3_aa: CASSLDPAGDNEQFF
j_call: TRBJ2-2; v_call: TRBV6-5; clone_size: few; cdr3_aa: CASSTGGGHTGELFF
j_call: TRBJ1-2; v_call: TRBV20-1; clone_size: NA; cdr3_aa: CSAGPSVYGYTF
j_call: TRBJ2-3; v_call: TRBV12-3/TRBV12-4; clone_size: few; cdr3_aa: CASSLVSRVLADTQYF
j_call: TRBJ2-1; v_call: TRBV7-8; clone_size: many; cdr3_aa: CASSLGTSNEQFF
j_call: TRBJ1-1; v_call: TRBV10-3; clone_size: few; cdr3_aa: CAISEGQGNTEAFF
j_call: TRBJ1-1; v_call: TRBV5-1; clone_size: NA; cdr3_aa: CASSLGRGHTEAFF
j_call: TRBJ1-2; v_call: TRBV4-3; clone_size: NA; cdr3_aa: CASSQRNYGYTF
j_call: TRBJ1-1; v_call: TRBV4-3; clone_size: many; cdr3_aa: CASSQRQGSTEAFF
j_call: TRBJ1-6; v_call: TRBV7-2; clone_size: NA; cdr3_aa: CASSASPNSPLHF
j_call: TRBJ1-2; v_call: TRBV6-6; clone_size: NA; cdr3_aa: CASSFDGGLDNYGYTF
j_call: TRBJ1-4; v_call: TRBV12-3/TRBV12-4; clone_size: NA; cdr3_aa: CASRGTVATNEKLFF
j_call: TRBJ2-3; v_call: TRBV12-3/TRBV12-4; clone_size: many; cdr3_aa: CASSLLTDTQYF
j_call: TRBJ2-7; v_call: TRBV20-1; clone_size: many; cdr3_aa: CSAYLQGSSYEQYF
j_call: TRBJ2-5; v_call: TRBV6-2/TRBV6-3; clone_size: NA; cdr3_aa: CASSSATEETQYF
j_call: TRBJ1-1; v_call: TRBV5-1; clone_size: many; cdr3_aa: CASSADRRKEAFF
j_call: TRBJ2-4; v_call: TRBV4-3; clone_size: NA; cdr3_aa: CASSQASAGGGFKNIQYF
j_call: TRBJ2-5; v_call: TRBV2; clone_size: once; cdr3_aa: CASSVEGRETQYF
j_call: TRBJ2-2; v_call: TRBV7-3; clone_size: many; cdr3_aa: CASSPRGLTSGAGELFF
j_call: TRBJ2-3; v_call: TRBV5-1; clone_size: NA; cdr3_aa: CASSLTLRQLSTDTQYF
j_call: TRBJ2-7; v_call: TRBV20-1; clone_size: few; cdr3_aa: CSARDPRALSYEQYF
j_call: TRBJ1-2; v_call: TRBV30; clone_size: few; cdr3_aa: CAWARDGYTF
j_call: TRBJ2-5; v_call: TRBV4-3; clone_size: many; cdr3_aa: CASSQEKEAIQETQYF
j_call: TRBJ2-3; v_call: TRBV6-2/TRBV6-3; clone_size: few; cdr3_aa: CASSQTGATQYF
j_call: TRBJ2-3; v_call: TRBV5-1; clone_size: many; cdr3_aa: CASSSFSLAATDTQYF
j_call: TRBJ2-7; v_call: TRBV6-6; clone_size: few; cdr3_aa: CASTSTGRDYEQYF
j_call: TRBJ2-1; v_call: TRBV19; clone_size: few; cdr3_aa: CASSPEGGYYNEQFF
j_call: TRBJ2-5; v_call: TRBV20-1; clone_size: few; cdr3_aa: CSAGVTSGGETQYF
j_call: TRBJ2-7; v_call: TRBV7-3; clone_size: many; cdr3_aa: CASSLYVRGRAPYEQYF
j_call: TRBJ1-3; v_call: TRBV5-6; clone_size: NA; cdr3_aa: CASSRQGSSGNTIYF
j_call: TRBJ2-2; v_call: TRBV7-3; clone_size: NA; cdr3_aa: CASSLFPFTGRDAGELFF
j_call: TRBJ1-5; v_call: TRBV5-1; clone_size: many; cdr3_aa: CASRQDFGGQPQHF
j_call: TRBJ2-1; v_call: TRBV6-6; clone_size: NA; cdr3_aa: CASSYRSGGGYNEQFF
j_call: TRBJ2-3; v_call: TRBV4-1; clone_size: few; cdr3_aa: CASSHASSAGGTDTQYF
j_call: TRBJ2-7; v_call: TRBV6-5; clone_size: NA; cdr3_aa: CASSYETGATFEQYF
j_call: TRBJ2-1; v_call: TRBV24-1; clone_size: many; cdr3_aa: CATSDLGTSNEQFF
j_call: TRBJ1-1; v_call: TRBV10-3; clone_size: few; cdr3_aa: CAISERRVAEAFF
j_call: TRBJ2-1; v_call: TRBV4-2; clone_size: few; cdr3_aa: CASSQGTDSSYNEQFF
j_call: TRBJ2-5; v_call: TRBV20-1; clone_size: few; cdr3_aa: CSAQTPPRETQYF
j_call: TRBJ2-5; v_call: TRBV20-1; clone_size: NA; cdr3_aa: CSAWPGGGETQYF
j_call: TRBJ1-2; v_call: TRBV6-6; clone_size: few; cdr3_aa: CASSYILGGRAYGYTF
j_call: TRBJ2-2; v_call: TRBV20-1; clone_size: few; cdr3_aa: CSARDGYTGELFF
j_call: TRBJ1-1; v_call: TRBV27; clone_size: few; cdr3_aa: CASSLSGGMNTEAFF
j_call: TRBJ1-5; v_call: TRBV29-1; clone_size: few; cdr3_aa: CSVAVGSNQPQHF